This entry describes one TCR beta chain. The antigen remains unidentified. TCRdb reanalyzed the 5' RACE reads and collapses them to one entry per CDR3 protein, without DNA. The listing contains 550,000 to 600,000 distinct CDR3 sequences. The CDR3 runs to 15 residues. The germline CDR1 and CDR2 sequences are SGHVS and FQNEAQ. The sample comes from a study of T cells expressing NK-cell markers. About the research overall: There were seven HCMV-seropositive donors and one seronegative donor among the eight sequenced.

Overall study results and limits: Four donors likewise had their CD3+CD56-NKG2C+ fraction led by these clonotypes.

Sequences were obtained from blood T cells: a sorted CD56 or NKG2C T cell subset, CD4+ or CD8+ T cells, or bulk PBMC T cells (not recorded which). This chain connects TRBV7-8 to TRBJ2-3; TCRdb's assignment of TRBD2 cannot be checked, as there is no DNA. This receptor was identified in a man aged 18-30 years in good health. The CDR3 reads CASSAGLAHTDTQYF. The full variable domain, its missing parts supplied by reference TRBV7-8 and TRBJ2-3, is GAGVSQSPRYKVAKRGQDVALRCDPISGHVSLFWYQQALGQGPEFLTYFQNEAQLDKSGLPSDRFFAERPEGSVSTLKIQRTQQEDSAVYLCASSAGLAHTDTQYFGPGTRLTVL.